What follows are 2 T cell receptor beta chains derived from one specimen sequenced in a study of long-term antiretroviral therapy in people with HIV. Survey level was the resolution at which the v3.0 immunoSEQ assay ran. The method was immunoSEQ multiplex PCR; TCRdb's version includes in-frame clones alone and lacks a portion of them. The table includes fewer than 20,000 clones, 78% detected once. The specimen was unsorted PBMCs, collected 0.3 years after starting antiretroviral therapy. Receptors were obtained from a woman aged 50 to 60 with HIV.

The chain combines TRBV7-6 with TRBJ2-1; D is possibly TRBD2 (7 bases). This CDR3 contains 15 residues. Trimming left V 5 bases short and J 3 bases short, with 14 bases between. Germline CDR1 SGHVS, CDR2 FNYEAQ. The CDR3 DNA is TGTGCCAGCAGCATTAGGGGGGGGCTCTACAATGAGCAGTTCTTC. Its translation: CASSIRGGLYNEQFF.

This clone has more than one count but fewer than ten. The gene calls are TRBV5-8 and TRBJ2-7, with unresolved D. The CDR3 has 15 residues. The V end lost 2 bases, the J end lost 2 bases, and 14 bases lay between the germline ends. Germline V gives CDR1 SGHTS, CDR2 YDEGEE. The CDR3 DNA reads TGTGCCAGCAGCTTCCCCCAGGACGGAACCTACGAGCAGTACTTC. Its translation: CASSFPQDGTYEQYF.